Sequencing of this T cell receptor beta chain was carried out in a study of control samples from healthy donors and cancer patients. TCRdb's copy holds only in-frame clones and misses some; the assay was immunoSEQ multiplex PCR. Of approximately 150,000 clones detected, 75% to 95% appear once; the ten largest clones hold 3.2%. The CDR3 has 13 residues. The V and J ends lost 9 bases and 8 bases, in that order; junction bases with no gene match: 11. Germline CDR1 reads SGHNT; CDR2 reads YYREEE (reference sequence). The V gene is TRBV5-4, the J gene TRBJ1-2; the match to TRBD1 covers 9 bases. Sequencing was carried out using blood. This TCR was sampled from a man aged 30 to 39 in good health. The CDR3 DNA reads as TGTGCCATTACTACAGGGGGCGCTTCGGGCTACACCTTC. It is translated as CAITTGGASGYTF.